The clone carrying this T cell receptor (beta chain) was detected once. Then a second PCR, running about 6 to 12 cycles, was carried out with a sample-barcoded 5' primer and a J-beta primer mix. From the 5' RACE reads, TCRdb called clonotypes with MiXCR, one entry per CDR3 protein. The data hold hundreds of thousands of distinct CDR3 sequences, with about 44% observed a single time. This record comes from a study of blood T cells in healthy people across ages. The sample taken for sequencing was blood. This receptor was taken from a man aged 25 to 40 in good health.

CDR3 sequence: CSARGLGSGYEQYF. In DNA form, the CDR3 reads TGCAGTGCTAGAGGGTTGGGGTCTGGCTACGAGCAGTACTTC. The chain employs TRBV20-1 and TRBJ2-7; D is unclear. Germline V gene lookup returns CDR1 DFQATT and CDR2 SNEGSKA (reference sequence). The CDR3 consists of 14 residues. V shed 1 base and J shed 3 bases, with 13 bases lying between them.